This is a list of T cell receptor beta chains from one sample in a study of cytomegalovirus exposure and HLA in healthy donors. Measured with immunoSEQ multiplex PCR; TCRdb has only the in-frame clones, and not every one. The table records tens of thousands of clones, approximately 95% of them present only once. The sequenced sample consisted of PBMCs. The receptors stem from a woman aged 18 to 35 in good health and CMV-seronegative. The CDR3 runs from the conserved cysteine through the conserved F or W. D genes are given only for firm matches. Not all rows give a size; the values are once, few, many and, for expanded clones, a class.

TRBV5-4,.,TRBJ2-1,TRBD1,TGTGCCAGCAGCCCCCCCAGGGGGAATGAGCAGTTCTTC,CASSPPRGNEQFF
TRBV19,.,TRBJ1-2,TRBD1,TGTGCCAGTAGCCGGACAGGGGGCGGCTATGGCTACACCTTC,CASSRTGGGYGYTF
TRBV6-5,.,TRBJ1-2,TRBD1,TGTGCCAGCAGTCCGACACAGGGGACCTATGGCTACACCTTC,CASSPTQGTYGYTF
TRBV25-1,.,TRBJ2-7,.,TGTGCCAGCAGCCCACCGGGCCCCAGAGGGGAGCAGTACTTC,CASSPPGPRGEQYF
TRBV7-8,.,TRBJ2-1,TRBD2,TGTGCCAGCAGCTACCGCCCGGGGGGCTACAATGAGCAGTTCTTC,CASSYRPGGYNEQFF
TRBV21-1,.,TRBJ1-5,.,TGTGCCAGCAGCAACGCCTCGGGGAGCAATCAGCCCCAGCATTTT,CASSNASGSNQPQHF
TRBV7-9,.,TRBJ2-1,TRBD2,TGTGCCAGCAGGCGCGGGAGTATCGATGAGCAGTTCTTC,CASRRGSIDEQFF
TRBV9,.,TRBJ2-1,TRBD2,TGTGCCAGCAGCGTAGGGGCCCGGGAGGCCTACAATGAGCAGTTCTTC,CASSVGAREAYNEQFF
TRBV6-1,.,TRBJ2-7,.,TGTGCCAGCAGTGAGGGGGGGAGGGGGTACGAGCAGTACTTC,CASSEGGRGYEQYF
TRBV4-1,.,TRBJ2-2,TRBD1,TGCGCCAGCAGCCCCGAAATAGGGGGGACAGGGAGGACCGCGAACACCGGGGAGCTGTTTTTT,CASSPEIGGTGRTANTGELFF
TRBV11-2,.,TRBJ1-1,.,TGTGCCAGCGCCAAGAGGAACACTGAAGCTTTCTTT,CASAKRNTEAFF
TRBV4-3,.,TRBJ2-2,.,TGCGCCAGCAGCAAAGGGGTGGGCACGAACACCGGGGAGCTGTTTTTT,CASSKGVGTNTGELFF
TRBV6-5,.,TRBJ2-7,.,TGTGCCACCCGGGCCACGGGGGACGAGCAGTACTTC,CATRATGDEQYF
TRBV5-4,.,TRBJ2-3,TRBD1,TGTGCCAGCAGCTCCCCAGGGACAGGGACAGATACGCAGTATTTT,CASSSPGTGTDTQYF
TRBV6-6,.,TRBJ2-1,.,TGTGCCAGCAGACTATCAGCCAGCTCCTACAATGAGCAGTTCTTC,CASRLSASSYNEQFF
TRBV11-2,.,TRBJ2-1,TRBD2,TGTGCCAGCAGCCCTGGTCCTGTGGGCGGGAGGGCGGGGAATGAGCAGTTCTTC,CASSPGPVGGRAGNEQFF
TRBV2,.,TRBJ2-7,.,TGTGCCAGCGGACCCGTGGACAGCTCCTACGAGCAGTACTTC,CASGPVDSSYEQYF
TRBV5-1,.,TRBJ2-1,TRBD1,TGCGCCAGCAGCTTGGCCGCGGCAGGGGGCCGGAATGAGCAGTTCTTC,CASSLAAAGGRNEQFF
TRBV4-3,.,TRBJ1-2,TRBD1,TGCGCCAGCAGCCACCCGGGACAGGGCAACTATGGCTACACCTTC,CASSHPGQGNYGYTF
TRBV11-3,once,TRBJ2-1,TRBD1,TGTGCCAGCAGCCCGCGGCGGGGACAGGGAAACAATGAGCAGTTCTTC,CASSPRRGQGNNEQFF
TRBV7-8,.,TRBJ2-3,.,TGTGCCAGCAGCTTAGTCGGGAGCACAGATACGCAGTATTTT,CASSLVGSTDTQYF
TRBV5-4,.,TRBJ2-5,.,TGTGCCAGCAGCCCCCCGCGGGGCGGCCAAGAGACCCAGTACTTC,CASSPPRGGQETQYF
TRBV2,once,TRBJ1-1,.,TGTGCCAGCACCCTACAGGGCAACACTGAAGCTTTCTTT,CASTLQGNTEAFF
TRBV2,.,TRBJ2-1,TRBD2,TGTGCCAGCAGCGCCGTGCCGGGGGGGATCGTTTACAATGAGCAGTTCTTC,CASSAVPGGIVYNEQFF
TRBV7-3,.,TRBJ2-7,.,TGTGCCAGCAGCCCGACGAAGGGAGCCTACGAGCAGTACTTC,CASSPTKGAYEQYF
TRBV12-5,.,TRBJ2-3,.,TGTGCTAGTGGTTCCGGTCAGGGTGAAGATACGCAGTATTTT,CASGSGQGEDTQYF
TRBV7-2,.,TRBJ2-1,TRBD2,TGTGCCAGCAGCACAATAGCGGGGGGAAACAATGAGCAGTTCTTC,CASSTIAGGNNEQFF
TRBV7-3,.,TRBJ2-2,.,TGTGCCAGCAGCTTCTCGAACACCGGGGAGCTGTTTTTT,CASSFSNTGELFF
TRBV15,.,TRBJ2-7,.,TGTGCCACCAGCCCCCGTGCGGGTTACGAGCAGTACTTC,CATSPRAGYEQYF
TRBV18,.,TRBJ2-7,TRBD2,TGTGCCAGCTCACCACGGGGACTAGCGGGAGGAAGCTCCTACGAGCAGTACTTC,CASSPRGLAGGSSYEQYF
TRBV27,.,TRBJ2-7,TRBD2,TGTGCCAGCAGTCCCGGGACTAGCGGAGCCTACGAGCAGTACTTC,CASSPGTSGAYEQYF
TRBV7-9,once,TRBJ1-1,.,TGTGCCAGCAGCTTAGTTGGCCCAGGCAACACTGAAGCTTTCTTT,CASSLVGPGNTEAFF
TRBV5-6,.,TRBJ2-2,TRBD1,TGTGCCAGCAGCTTGGGGGACAGGCACACCGGGGAGCTGTTTTTT,CASSLGDRHTGELFF
TRBV2,.,TRBJ2-2,TRBD2,TGTGCCACCCGGGGGGGTTGGGGGATGGCCGGGGAGCTGTTTTTT,CATRGGWGMAGELFF
TRBV9,.,TRBJ2-5,TRBD1,TGTGCCAGCAGCGTAGGGGGGACAGGGGGGGAGACCCAGTACTTC,CASSVGGTGGETQYF
TRBV5-6,.,TRBJ2-5,TRBD1,TGTGCCAGCAGCTTAGGGGGCGCAGAGACCCAGTACTTC,CASSLGGAETQYF
TRBV19,.,TRBJ1-1,.,TGTGCCAGTAGTATGGTCGGTTCCAACACTGAAGCTTTCTTT,CASSMVGSNTEAFF
TRBV27,.,TRBJ1-1,TRBD1,TGTGCCACCAAATGGGGACAGGGGGGCACTGAAGCTTTCTTT,CATKWGQGGTEAFF
TRBV19,.,TRBJ2-1,TRBD2,TGTGCCAGTAGTATAGGGTGGAGAGGGACTAGGGTTTACAATGAGCAGTTCTTC,CASSIGWRGTRVYNEQFF
TRBV6-1,.,TRBJ2-7,.,TGTGCCAGCAGTGAACCCGGCCGACAGCGAACCTACGAGCAGTACTTC,CASSEPGRQRTYEQYF
TRBV5-4,.,TRBJ1-4,TRBD1,TGTGCCAGCAGCTTGGGGGGACAGGGGAATGAAAAACTGTTTTTT,CASSLGGQGNEKLFF
TRBV30,.,TRBJ1-5,TRBD1,TGTGCCTGGAGGGCAAGGGGGCAGGGGTATCAGCCCCAGCATTTT,CAWRARGQGYQPQHF
TRBV28,.,TRBJ1-1,.,TGTGCCAGCAGTTTGGGTCAGGCGGGAACTGAAGCTTTCTTT,CASSLGQAGTEAFF
TRBV28,.,TRBJ2-7,TRBD2,TGTGCCAGCAGTTTAGGGTCGGGGGGTCGGGCCTACGAGCAGTACTTC,CASSLGSGGRAYEQYF
TRBV7-9,.,TRBJ1-1,.,TGTGCCAGCAGCTTAGCAACGGGTGCGGGGGCTGAAGCTTTCTTT,CASSLATGAGAEAFF
TRBV27,.,TRBJ2-7,.,TGTGCCAGCAGTTTTTCCTCGTCCTACGAGCAGTACTTC,CASSFSSSYEQYF
TRBV7-9,.,TRBJ1-4,.,TGTGCCAGCAGCTTAGTATCCGTTTCGGGGGGGCAGAGGAAACTGTTTTTT,CASSLVSVSGGQRKLFF
TRBV18,.,TRBJ1-2,TRBD1,TGTGCCAGCTCACCCGGCTGGGACAGCGTGATTTCCTATGGCTACACCTTC,CASSPGWDSVISYGYTF
TRBV30,.,TRBJ2-7,TRBD2,TGTGCCTGGCAAGGACTAGCGGGGGTGGGCGAGCAGTACTTC,CAWQGLAGVGEQYF